A single sample gave rise to the 20 T cell receptor beta chains below, sequenced in a study of T-cell memory formation after mild COVID-19. TCRdb re-called the 5' RACE reads through MiXCR, storing one row per CDR3 protein. The data hold a few hundred thousand distinct CDR3 sequences, with under 20% observed a single time. Sequences were obtained from PBMCs or a T cell subset sorted from them (not recorded which). The receptors here all came from a man aged 18 to 30 who had mild COVID-19 (a few samples of this study predate the infection). Cell type and time point are not known.

The gene calls are TRBV7-9 and TRBJ2-2; the D is unclear. V was shortened by 5 bases and J by 5 bases, with 0 bases between the two germline ends. Germline-derived CDR1 and CDR2 are SEHNR and FQNEAQ (reference sequence). The CDR3 contains 10 residues. The CDR3 DNA follows: TGTGCCAGCAGCACCGGGGAGCTGTTTTTT. This sequence encodes CASSTGELFF.

This chain connects TRBV10-3 to TRBJ1-1; D remains unclear. The CDR3 is 14 residues long. Trimming shortened V by 3 bases and J by 7 bases, and 15 bases separated the two germline ends. Germline-derived CDR1 and CDR2 are ENHRY and SYGVKD. CDR3 in amino acids: CAISDFPRQDEAFF. In DNA form, the CDR3 reads TGTGCCATCAGTGATTTTCCCCGCCAGGATGAAGCTTTCTTT.

This chain links TRBV9 with TRBJ2-1; D not certain. The V gene lost 0 bases and the J gene lost 5 bases, with 0 bases spanning the gap. Germline CDR1 and CDR2: SGDLS and YYNGEE. This CDR3 has 11 residues. The CDR3 nucleotides are TGTGCCAGCAGCGTAGACAATGAGCAGTTCTTC. It specifies CASSVDNEQFF.

The chain uses TRBV5-1 and TRBJ1-1; 12 bases map to TRBD1. J lost 4 bases, V lost 0 bases, and 4 bases had no gene match. This CDR3 comprises 16 residues. CDR1 and CDR2 (germline): SGHRS, YFSETQ. Here the CDR3 DNA reads TGCGCCAGCAGCTTGGGGGACAGGGGGCGCGCCACTGAAGCTTTCTTT. Protein: CASSLGDRGRATEAFF. Looking up the rest from reference TRBV5-1 and TRBJ1-1 gives the full variable domain: KAGVTQTPRYLIKTRGQQVTLSCSPISGHRSVSWYQQTPGQGLQFLFEYFSETQRNKGNFPGRFSGRQFSNSRSEMNVSTLELGDSALYLCASSLGDRGRATEAFFGQGTRLTVV.

This clonotype was detected a few times. The chain carries TRBV4-1 and TRBJ2-1; D is undetermined. Trimming removed 1 base from V and 5 bases from J, with 12 bases in between. CDR1 and CDR2 (germline): MGHRA, YSYEKL. The CDR3 is made up of 15 amino acids. CDR3 coding DNA: TGCGCCAGCAGCCAAGGCGTCGCAGGAAACAATGAGCAGTTCTTC. Protein product: CASSQGVAGNNEQFF.

This clonotype has a handful of counts. The rearrangement uses TRBV7-3 and TRBJ2-1; tentatively, D is TRBD2 (5 bases). The germline V gene encodes CDR1 SGHTA and CDR2 FQGTGA. The CDR3 sequence is 12 residues long. The V end was cut by 3 bases, the J end by 5 bases, with 5 bases between. CDR3 sequence reads: CASSFGDNEQFF. CDR3 coding DNA: TGTGCCAGCAGCTTCGGGGACAATGAGCAGTTCTTC.

A few counts support this clonotype. The V gene is TRBV6-5, the J gene TRBJ1-1; D gene ambiguous. The germline V gene encodes CDR1 MNHEY and CDR2 SVGAGI. The CDR3 contains 13 residues. V lost 3 bases, J lost 0 bases, and 5 bases lay in between. CDR3 residues: CASSYQLNTEAFF. The CDR3 DNA follows: TGTGCCAGCAGTTATCAGCTGAACACTGAAGCTTTCTTT.

This clonotype was counted only a few times. The gene calls are TRBV7-2 and TRBJ1-2; the D is unclear. This CDR3 is built from 14 residues. Looked up from germline, CDR1 is SGHTA and CDR2 is FQGNSA. V was clipped by 5 bases and J by 7 bases, with 17 bases between them. The CDR3 region has the DNA TGTGCCAGCAGCGCGGCGTCAGGAGGTGGTGGCTACACCTTC. Its translation is CASSAASGGGGYTF.

This clonotype came up a few times. The chain links TRBV7-8 to TRBJ2-2; D might be TRBD1 (6 bases). This CDR3 contains 14 residues. CDR1 is SGHVS and CDR2 is FQNEAQ in the germline V gene. V lost 3 bases to trimming and J lost 5 bases, with 10 bases between them. The CDR3 nucleotides read TGTGCCAGCAGCTTCGACAGGCGAACCGGGGAGCTGTTTTTT. Its protein is CASSFDRRTGELFF.

The sample holds a few counts of this clonotype. The V gene is TRBV6-5, the J gene TRBJ2-5; 8 bases line up with TRBD1. The CDR3 length is 14 residues. Germline assignment: CDR1 MNHEY and CDR2 SVGAGI. The V segment lost 4 bases and the J segment 4 bases; nucleotides outside the gene matches: 5. The CDR3 sequence is CASSLLGQGETQYF. CDR3 bases: TGTGCCAGCAGTTTGCTTGGACAGGGAGAGACCCAGTACTTC.

This clonotype was counted between two and nine times. This chain uses TRBV6-5 with TRBJ1-2, with D maybe TRBD1 (5 bases). This CDR3 has 17 residues. Germline V gene lookup returns CDR1 MNHEY and CDR2 SVGAGI. Trimming shortened V by 5 bases and J by 0 bases, and 19 bases separated the two germline ends. DNA for the CDR3: TGTGCCAGCAGTGATTTTGGGGCAGGATTAGCTAACTATGGCTACACCTTC. Its translation: CASSDFGAGLANYGYTF.

This clonotype was detected only a few times. The genes are TRBV29-1 and TRBJ2-5, with TRBD1 identical over 7 bases. Germline loops: CDR1 SQVTM, CDR2 ANQGSEA. The V gene end was trimmed by 0 bases and the J gene end by 3 bases; junction bases not matched to a gene: 4. The length of the CDR3 is 14 residues. The CDR3 sequence: CSVEEGTAKETQYF. The DNA of the CDR3 is TGCAGCGTTGAAGAAGGGACAGCCAAAGAGACCCAGTACTTC.

The CDR3 loop is CATGRLAGTDTQYF. The CDR3 DNA reads as TGTGCCACCGGGAGACTAGCGGGCACAGATACGCAGTATTTT. This rearrangement joins TRBV28 to TRBJ2-3; TRBD2 matches at 9 bases. The V gene's germline CDR1 is MDHEN and CDR2 SYDVKM. The CDR3 sequence is 14 residues long. The V and J ends lost 10 bases and 1 base, in that order; junction bases with no gene match: 6.

This chain uses TRBV18 with TRBJ1-2, with 7 bases fitting TRBD1. V trimming: 0 bases; J trimming: 9 bases; junction bases outside the gene matches: 7. Per germline, CDR1 KGHSH and CDR2 LQKENI. CDR3 length: 14 amino acids. The CDR3 is CASSPPPGGGRYTF. DNA of the CDR3: TGTGCCAGCTCACCACCCCCAGGGGGAGGTCGCTACACCTTC.

This clonotype appeared a few times. The chain uses TRBV20-1 and TRBJ1-6; D might be TRBD1 (6 bases). The CDR3 contains 13 residues. V dropped 2 bases and J dropped 8 bases, with 10 bases sitting between them. CDR1 and CDR2 from the germline V gene are DFQATT and SNEGSKA (reference sequence). In DNA form, the CDR3 reads TGCAGTGCTAGATCCAGGGGAGATTCACCCCTCCACTTT. Its translation is CSARSRGDSPLHF.

The table lists this clonotype with a few counts. The rearrangement uses TRBV11-1 and TRBJ2-1; no reliable D call. Germline V gives CDR1 SGHAT, CDR2 FQDESV (reference sequence). Between the trimmed V and J ends, which lost 4 bases and 5 bases, there was a span of 9 bases. CDR3 length equals 13 residues. CDR3 in DNA: TGTGCCAGCAGCTCGGACCTTAACAATGAGCAGTTCTTC. This codes for CASSSDLNNEQFF. Filled out from reference TRBV11-1 and TRBJ2-1, the complete variable domain reads EAEVAQSPRYKITEKSQAVAFWCDPISGHATLYWYRQILGQGPELLVQFQDESVVDDSQLPKDRFSAERLKGVDSTLKIQPAELGDSAMYLCASSSDLNNEQFFGPGTRLTVL.

This clonotype was counted a few times. V is TRBV6-1 and J is TRBJ2-7; D is perhaps TRBD1 or TRBD2 (6 bases each). V was shortened by 8 bases and J by 4 bases, with 24 bases between the two germline ends. The CDR3 length is 16 residues. CDR1 and CDR2 (germline): MNHNS, SASEGT. The CDR3 DNA is TGTGCCAGCCGGGGGTCTTACAGGGTGACTGGTTACGAGCAGTACTTC. Amino acids: CASRGSYRVTGYEQYF.

The V and J genes are TRBV2 and TRBJ1-5; maybe TRBD1 (6 bases). V lost 7 bases, J lost 3 bases, and 10 bases lay in between. Germline V CDR1 and CDR2: SNHLY, FYNNEI. The CDR3 loop spans 13 amino acids. CDR3 sequence reads: CASTRGVNQPQHF. The CDR3 DNA is TGTGCCAGCACCAGGGGCGTCAATCAGCCCCAGCATTTT.

This clonotype was counted ten times or more. The rearrangement links TRBV7-3 to TRBJ2-3; D is perhaps TRBD2 (5 bases). This CDR3 is built from 15 residues. Germline V lookup: CDR1 SGHTA, CDR2 FQGTGA. Trimming cost V 2 bases and J 0 bases, with 9 bases left between them. CDR3 bases: TGTGCCAGCAGCTTACGCGGGCTTAGCACAGATACGCAGTATTTT. Its translation: CASSLRGLSTDTQYF. Looking up the rest from reference TRBV7-3 and TRBJ2-3 gives the full variable domain: GAGVSQTPSNKVTEKGKYVELRCDPISGHTALYWYRQSLGQGPEFLIYFQGTGAADDSGLPNDRFFAVRPEGSVSTLKIQRTERGDSAVYLCASSLRGLSTDTQYFGPGTRLTVL.

This clonotype appeared a few times. This chain uses TRBV28 with TRBJ1-2; weak D call: TRBD1 (6 bases). CDR3 size: 15 residues. From germline, CDR1 is MDHEN and CDR2 SYDVKM. Trimming pared 8 bases from V and 4 bases from J, leaving 20 bases between. The CDR3 nucleotides are TGTGCCAGCGGGGGGGGCGCACATAGCCTCTATGGCTACACCTTC. This gives the protein CASGGGAHSLYGYTF.